Listed here are 22 T cell receptor beta chains from one sample, sequenced in a study of early T cells in non-severe SARS-CoV-2 infection. TCRdb processed the 5' RACE reads anew with MiXCR; each CDR3 protein has one entry. The table records roughly 100,000 distinct CDR3 sequences, roughly 15% of them present only once. Sample: whole blood. The source of these receptors is an adult who was a healthcare worker with PCR-confirmed SARS-CoV-2 infection or an uninfected control (not recorded which).

This clonotype was detected a few times. The CDR3 loop is CASSFIMGNQPQHF. The CDR3, as DNA: TGTGCCAGCAGTTTCATAATGGGCAATCAGCCCCAGCATTTT. The chain joins TRBV27 to TRBJ1-5; D unclear. The CDR3 sequence is 14 residues long. Germline-derived CDR1 and CDR2 are MNHEY and SMNVEV (reference sequence). V was clipped by 3 bases and J by 2 bases, with 8 bases between them.

The chain employs TRBV5-5 and TRBJ2-2, with 7 bases matching TRBD2. Germline values: CDR1 SGHKS, CDR2 YYEKEE (reference sequence). The ends lost 5 bases at V and 0 bases at J; junction bases unmatched: 4. The length of the CDR3 is 15 residues. The CDR3 DNA sequence: TGTGCCAGCAGTCGACTAGCCTCGAACACCGGGGAGCTGTTTTTT. Translated: CASSRLASNTGELFF.

This clonotype was recorded a few times. The chain recombines TRBV10-3 with TRBJ2-7, with a weak D call TRBD2 (5 bases). CDR3 length: 15 amino acids. Germline V gives CDR1 ENHRY, CDR2 SYGVKD. V was shortened by 0 bases and J by 1 base, with 10 bases between the two germline ends. This chain's CDR3 is CAISESDRGSYEQYF. CDR3 coding DNA: TGTGCCATCAGTGAGTCGGATAGAGGGTCCTACGAGCAGTACTTC.

At least ten counts were recorded for this clonotype. This chain links TRBV20-1 with TRBJ1-5, with 11 bases identical to TRBD1. Trimming cost V 3 bases and J 4 bases; bases outside gene matches: 8. This CDR3 is 16 amino acids long. Germline V CDR1 and CDR2: DFQATT, SNEGSKA (reference sequence). The CDR3 sequence: CSASKDGTGGNQPQHF. The CDR3 bases are TGCAGTGCTAGCAAGGACGGGACAGGGGGTAATCAGCCCCAGCATTTT.

The J gene is TRBJ1-4, the V gene TRBV7-9, with TRBD1 matching over 9 bases. Trimming cost V 3 bases and J 8 bases; bases outside gene matches: 7. CDR3 size: 15 residues. Germline V gene lookup returns CDR1 SEHNR and CDR2 FQNEAQ (reference sequence). CDR3 residues: CASSFSQGAGEKLFF. For the CDR3, the DNA is TGTGCCAGCAGCTTTTCACAGGGGGCGGGAGAAAAACTGTTTTTT.

This clonotype appeared many times. V usage is TRBV10-3 and J usage is TRBJ2-3; TRBD2 might be the D (7 bases). The CDR3 is 13 amino acids. The V end was cut by 10 bases, the J end by 2 bases, with 13 bases between. CDR1 and CDR2 (germline): ENHRY, SYGVKD. This CDR3 is CATSGGNTDTQYF. The CDR3 coding sequence is TGTGCCACCTCGGGGGGCAACACAGATACGCAGTATTTT.

The gene calls are TRBV25-1 and TRBJ2-6; D may be TRBD1 (6 bases). Germline CDR1 MGHDK, CDR2 SYGVNS. CDR3 length: 17 amino acids. V dropped 6 bases and J dropped 0 bases, with 15 bases sitting between them. The CDR3 DNA follows: TGTGCCAGCAGAGGACAGCTACATTTCTCTGGGGCCAACGTCCTGACTTTC. Translated: CASRGQLHFSGANVLTF. Using reference TRBV25-1 and TRBJ2-6 for the parts outside the CDR3, the full variable domain is EADIYQTPRYLVIGTGKKITLECSQTMGHDKMYWYQQDPGMELHLIHYSYGVNSTEKGDLSSESTVSRIRTEHFPLTLESARPSHTSQYLCASRGQLHFSGANVLTFGAGSRLTVL.

This clonotype was detected only a few times. This chain joins TRBV5-1 and TRBJ1-1; perhaps TRBD1 as D (6 bases). Trimming removed 4 bases from V and 4 bases from J, with 14 bases in between. Germline V gene sequence: CDR1 SGHRS, CDR2 YFSETQ. CDR3 length equals 14 residues. Here the CDR3 DNA reads TGCGCCAGCAGCCCCCTCTCGGGGGCCACTGAAGCTTTCTTT. This codes for CASSPLSGATEAFF.

This clonotype has only a few counts. The chain carries TRBV28 and TRBJ2-3; D is tentatively TRBD1 or TRBD2 (5 bases each). In germline, CDR1 is MDHEN, CDR2 SYDVKM. The CDR3 extends over 13 amino acids. V lost 2 bases, J lost 5 bases, and 8 bases lay in between. The CDR3 sequence is CASSLGTRDTQYF. The CDR3 coding sequence is TGTGCCAGCAGTTTAGGGACGAGAGATACGCAGTATTTT.

This clonotype was seen only a few times. The V and J genes are TRBV6-6 and TRBJ1-1; D call uncertain. The CDR3 extends over 14 amino acids. Looked up from germline, CDR1 is MNHNY and CDR2 is SVGAGI (reference sequence). V was clipped by 10 bases and J by 4 bases, with 19 bases between them. The DNA for the CDR3 is TGTGCCACGGCCCGGAGGGTCGGAGTCACTGAAGCTTTCTTT. This sequence encodes CATARRVGVTEAFF.

This clonotype was seen at least ten times. The chain is built from TRBV2 and TRBJ2-3; D ambiguous. The CDR3 is 14 amino acids. CDR1 is SNHLY, CDR2 FYNNEI, per germline. V was trimmed by 3 bases and J by 3 bases, leaving 10 bases between them. CDR3 DNA sequence: TGTGCCAGCAGTGACGAGACCCCAACAGATACGCAGTATTTT. Its protein product is CASSDETPTDTQYF.

This clonotype has more than one count but fewer than ten. V and J are TRBV5-5 and TRBJ1-4; D call uncertain. This CDR3 is 14 amino acids long. V was trimmed by 3 bases and J by 5 bases, leaving 11 bases between them. Germline CDR1 SGHKS, CDR2 YYEKEE (reference sequence). The CDR3 bases are TGTGCCAGCAGCTCTGGGCAGAGGAATGAAAAACTGTTTTTT. Translating gives CASSSGQRNEKLFF.

There are a few counts of this clonotype. V and J are TRBV10-3 and TRBJ2-3, with D possibly being TRBD2 (7 bases). The CDR3 length is 19 residues. Germline CDR1 reads ENHRY; CDR2 reads SYGVKD. The V gene lost 4 bases and the J gene lost 3 bases, with 26 bases spanning the gap. The chain's CDR3 is CAISGLRGRGPSATDTQYF. CDR3 DNA sequence: TGTGCCATCAGTGGGCTCCGGGGGCGGGGGCCCTCGGCGACAGATACGCAGTATTTT.

The rearrangement links TRBV9 to TRBJ1-6, with a possible D match to TRBD1 (6 bases). CDR3 length equals 16 residues. V gave up 4 bases and J gave up 6 bases, with 17 bases separating them. Germline CDR1 reads SGDLS; CDR2 reads YYNGEE. The CDR3, as DNA: TGTGCCAGCAGCCGCCCCGGGACATCCGCTAATTCACCCCTCCACTTT. Protein product: CASSRPGTSANSPLHF.

The CDR3 spells CASSDMRGLSGELFF. The DNA of the CDR3 is TGTGCCAGCAGTGATATGCGGGGCCTCTCCGGGGAGCTGTTTTTT. The rearrangement links TRBV2 to TRBJ2-2; D possibly corresponds to TRBD2 (6 bases). The V end lost 3 bases, the J end lost 6 bases, and 14 bases lay between the germline ends. The CDR3 runs to 15 residues. CDR1 is SNHLY, CDR2 FYNNEI, per germline.

This clonotype has a handful of counts. The chain has TRBV6-5 and TRBJ2-4; the D call may be TRBD1 or TRBD2 (6 bases each). V lost 2 bases and J lost 1, with 18 bases in between. CDR1 is MNHEY, CDR2 SVGAGI, per germline. This CDR3 region has 18 residues. The CDR3 loop reads CASSYAPPGARAKNIQYF. CDR3 bases: TGTGCCAGCAGTTACGCTCCCCCGGGGGCGCGGGCCAAAAACATTCAGTACTTC.

A few counts support this clonotype. CDR3 coding DNA: TGTGCCAGCAGAGGCAAGGGGGCAGAGGATGAAAAACTGTTTTTT. Translated, it gives CASRGKGAEDEKLFF. J is TRBJ1-4 and V is TRBV6-5; 7 nucleotides align to TRBD1. This CDR3 comprises 15 residues. J lost 6 bases, V lost 6 bases, and 10 bases had no gene match. Germline V CDR1 and CDR2: MNHEY, SVGAGI.

This clonotype has a count of ten or more. The V gene is TRBV20-1, the J gene TRBJ2-7; D is ambiguous. V shed 1 base and J shed 2 bases, with 12 bases lying between them. Germline assignment: CDR1 DFQATT and CDR2 SNEGSKA (reference sequence). This CDR3 comprises 14 residues. The CDR3: CSARVVTETYEQYF. The CDR3 nucleotides are TGCAGTGCTAGAGTGGTTACAGAGACCTACGAGCAGTACTTC.

In this sample, this clonotype turned up once. The J gene is TRBJ1-5, the V gene TRBV5-1; a possible D gene is TRBD1 (5 bases). CDR1 is SGHRS and CDR2 is YFSETQ in the germline V gene. Between the trimmed V and J ends, which lost 3 bases and 4 bases, there was a span of 14 bases. This CDR3 contains 15 residues. This CDR3 reads CASSWSGAENQPQHF. The CDR3, as DNA: TGCGCCAGCAGCTGGAGTGGGGCAGAGAATCAGCCCCAGCATTTT.

This clonotype was detected only a few times. This chain links TRBV4-2 with TRBJ2-1; 8 positions match TRBD2. The CDR3 has 18 residues. The ends lost 1 base at V and 4 bases at J; junction bases unmatched: 12. Germline CDR1 reads LGHNA; CDR2 reads YNFKEQ. The DNA for the CDR3 is TGTGCCAGCAGCCAAGCGGTTAGTCGAAGCGGGAGATACAATGAGCAGTTCTTC. Translated: CASSQAVSRSGRYNEQFF.

This clonotype showed up many times. This sequence joins TRBV27 and TRBJ2-2, with TRBD2 matching 7 bases. V was pared by 1 base and J by 0 bases, with 8 bases of the junction left unmatched. CDR3 length: 18 residues. CDR1 is MNHEY, CDR2 SMNVEV, per germline (reference sequence). CDR3 nucleotide sequence: TGTGCCAGCAGTTTATTGGGGTGGAGCGGGGCGAACACCGGGGAGCTGTTTTTT. Its translation is CASSLLGWSGANTGELFF.

This clonotype showed up many times. V gene TRBV10-3 combines with J gene TRBJ2-5; TRBD1 or TRBD2 may be the D gene (6 bases each). In germline, CDR1 is ENHRY, CDR2 SYGVKD. This CDR3 contains 14 residues. V was pared by 4 bases and J by 4 bases, with 13 bases between. The DNA for the CDR3 is TGTGCCATCAGTGTCTTCGGGGGCCGAGAGACCCAGTACTTC. As protein: CAISVFGGRETQYF.